A single sample gave rise to the 15 T cell receptor beta chains below, sequenced in a study of control samples from healthy donors and cancer patients. TCRdb's table, derived via immunoSEQ multiplex PCR, lists solely in-frame clones and lacks some. This sample has some 150,000 clones, with approximately 94% found just once. Sequencing used blood. The receptors stem from a man aged 40-49 years in good health.

This clone was recorded once. The chain has TRBV30 and TRBJ1-6; TRBD1 might be the D (5 bases). This CDR3 is built from 14 residues. The V end was cut by 1 base, the J end by 6 bases, with 10 bases between. The germline V gene has CDR1 GTSNPN and CDR2 SVGIG (reference sequence). CDR3: CAWSEGRGNSPLHF. As DNA, the CDR3 is TGTGCCTGGAGTGAGGGGCGGGGTAATTCACCCCTCCACTTT. The complete variable domain, with remaining parts taken from reference TRBV30 and TRBJ1-6, reads SQTIHQWPATLVQPVGSPLSLECTVEGTSNPNLYWYRQAAGRGLQLLFYSVGIGQISSEVPQNLSASRPQDRQFILSSKKLLLSDSGFYLCAWSEGRGNSPLHFGNGTRLTVT.

The rearrangement joins TRBV5-1 to TRBJ2-1; D is perhaps TRBD2 (6 bases). This CDR3 has 14 amino acids. Germline CDR1 SGHRS, CDR2 YFSETQ. V was trimmed by 0 bases and J by 8 bases, leaving 12 bases between them. CDR3 DNA sequence: TGCGCCAGCAGCTTGGCACTAGCTCTCGATGAGCAGTTCTTC. Amino acid sequence: CASSLALALDEQFF. Full variable domain (outside the CDR3, taken from reference TRBV5-1 and TRBJ2-1): KAGVTQTPRYLIKTRGQQVTLSCSPISGHRSVSWYQQTPGQGLQFLFEYFSETQRNKGNFPGRFSGRQFSNSRSEMNVSTLELGDSALYLCASSLALALDEQFFGPGTRLTVL.

This chain links TRBV7-8 with TRBJ1-6; maybe TRBD1 (5 bases). V gave up 0 bases and J gave up 8 bases, with 17 bases separating them. The CDR3 contains 17 residues. Germline lookup yields CDR1 SGHVS and CDR2 FQNEAQ. The CDR3 reads CASSLAAIGAGDSPLHF. The CDR3, as DNA: TGTGCCAGCAGCTTAGCGGCAATTGGGGCTGGGGATTCACCCCTCCACTTT.

The rearrangement links TRBV12-5 to TRBJ2-1; D is ambiguous. CDR3 length equals 13 residues. Deletions cut 3 bases from V and 3 bases from J, with 6 bases between. Germline CDR1 reads LGHNT; CDR2 reads FRNRAP. CDR3 region: CASGFDGYNEQFF. In nucleotides, the CDR3 is TGTGCTAGTGGTTTCGATGGCTACAATGAGCAGTTCTTC.

The chain has TRBV30 and TRBJ2-1, with 14 bases fitting TRBD2. J lost 9 bases, V lost 5 bases, and 3 bases had no gene match. CDR1 and CDR2 from the germline V gene are GTSNPN and SVGIG (reference sequence). The CDR3 spans 13 residues. The CDR3 loop is CAWGLAGGGEQFF. In DNA form, the CDR3 reads TGTGCCTGGGGACTAGCGGGAGGAGGTGAGCAGTTCTTC.

In nucleotides, the CDR3 is TGCGCCAGCAGCCCCTTGACTAGCGGGAGGGTTAGCTCCTACAATGAGCAGTTCTTC. It codes for CASSPLTSGRVSSYNEQFF. The rearrangement links TRBV5-1 to TRBJ2-1; 14 nucleotides match TRBD2. The germline CDR1 and CDR2 sequences are SGHRS and YFSETQ. V was clipped by 4 bases and J by 0 bases; unmatched bases: 9. The CDR3 is 19 amino acids.

This chain uses TRBV11-2 with TRBJ1-6; D may be TRBD1 (6 bases). CDR1 is SGHAT, CDR2 FQNNGV, per germline. The germline V and J ends were trimmed by 3 bases and 6 bases, with 18 bases remaining between them. The CDR3 is 17 amino acids. The CDR3 sequence: CASSFPLQGQGNSPLHF. The CDR3 DNA reads TGTGCCAGCAGCTTCCCGCTTCAGGGGCAGGGTAATTCACCCCTCCACTTT. Full variable domain (rest looked up from reference TRBV11-2 and TRBJ1-6): EAGVAQSPRYKIIEKRQSVAFWCNPISGHATLYWYQQILGQGPKLLIQFQNNGVVDDSQLPKDRFSAERLKGVDSTLKIQPAKLEDSAVYLCASSFPLQGQGNSPLHFGNGTRLTVT.

The CDR3, as DNA: TGTGCCAGCAGTTACCCGACGGGCCAAGGAAATCAGCCCCAGCATTTT. This codes for CASSYPTGQGNQPQHF. This chain joins TRBV6-6 and TRBJ1-5; no clear D. This CDR3 contains 16 residues. Trimming cost V 2 bases and J 4 bases, with 15 bases left between them. Per the germline V gene, CDR1 is MNHNY and CDR2 is SVGAGI (reference sequence).

This clone was seen many times. The gene calls are TRBV27 and TRBJ2-7; D is perhaps TRBD2 (5 bases). Germline CDR1 MNHEY, CDR2 SMNVEV (reference sequence). This CDR3 has 15 residues. V gave up 4 bases and J gave up 3 bases, with 16 bases separating them. Here the CDR3 DNA reads TGTGCCAGCAGTTATTCGAAGAGGGCGGACTACGAGCAGTACTTC. Residues: CASSYSKRADYEQYF.

This clone was seen once. The chain combines TRBV11-2 with TRBJ2-5; the D is unclear. This CDR3 has 11 residues. Trimming left V 1 base short and J 7 bases short, with 4 bases between. The germline V gene has CDR1 SGHAT and CDR2 FQNNGV. This CDR3 is CASSLGRTQYF. The CDR3 DNA is TGTGCCAGCAGCTTAGGGCGGACCCAGTACTTC.

The genes are TRBV14 and TRBJ2-1; 10 positions agree with TRBD2. After removal of 4 bases from V and 5 bases from J, the junction contained 14 bases not matched to a gene. The CDR3 is 18 amino acids. From germline, CDR1 is SGHDN and CDR2 FVKESK. The CDR3 sequence is CASSPLLPSGGANNEQFF. In DNA form, the CDR3 reads TGTGCCAGCAGCCCTCTCCTCCCCAGCGGGGGGGCGAACAATGAGCAGTTCTTC.

The V and J genes are TRBV28 and TRBJ1-4; tentatively, D is TRBD1 (6 bases). Between the trimmed V and J ends, which lost 3 bases and 8 bases, there was a span of 13 bases. CDR1 is MDHEN, CDR2 SYDVKM, per germline. The CDR3 has 14 amino acids. CDR3 DNA: TGTGCCAGCAGTTTTAAGGGGGTTGGAGAAAAACTGTTTTTT. Translating it yields CASSFKGVGEKLFF. The whole variable domain, remainder taken from reference TRBV28 and TRBJ1-4, is DVKVTQSSRYLVKRTGEKVFLECVQDMDHENMFWYRQDPGLGLRLIYFSYDVKMKEKGDIPEGYSVSREKKERFSLILESASTNQTSMYLCASSFKGVGEKLFFGSGTQLSVL.

The chain joins TRBV10-1 to TRBJ1-5, with D possibly matching TRBD1 (5 bases). Trimming removed 4 bases from V and 3 bases from J, with 16 bases in between. This CDR3 has 16 amino acids. Germline V gene lookup returns CDR1 WNHNN and CDR2 SYGVQD (reference sequence). The CDR3 loop is CASSGGAGRDNQPQHF. In DNA form, the CDR3 reads TGCGCCAGCAGTGGCGGGGCAGGGAGAGACAATCAGCCCCAGCATTTT.

The V and J genes are TRBV11-3 and TRBJ2-5, with 7 bases lining up with TRBD1. The CDR3 totals 12 residues. CDR1 is SGHNT, CDR2 YENEEA, per germline. Unmatched junction bases numbered 1, after V lost 5 bases and J lost 4 bases. The CDR3 coding sequence is TGTGCCAGCAGCGGGGACAGAGAGACCCAGTACTTC. As protein: CASSGDRETQYF.

J is TRBJ2-5 and V is TRBV5-1; D is possibly TRBD2 (6 bases). Per the germline V gene, CDR1 is SGHRS and CDR2 is YFSETQ. CDR3 length: 12 amino acids. Trimming removed 6 bases from V and 4 bases from J, with 10 bases in between. CDR3 in amino acids: CASKEGSETQYF. The CDR3 DNA follows: TGCGCCAGCAAGGAGGGATCAGAGACCCAGTACTTC.